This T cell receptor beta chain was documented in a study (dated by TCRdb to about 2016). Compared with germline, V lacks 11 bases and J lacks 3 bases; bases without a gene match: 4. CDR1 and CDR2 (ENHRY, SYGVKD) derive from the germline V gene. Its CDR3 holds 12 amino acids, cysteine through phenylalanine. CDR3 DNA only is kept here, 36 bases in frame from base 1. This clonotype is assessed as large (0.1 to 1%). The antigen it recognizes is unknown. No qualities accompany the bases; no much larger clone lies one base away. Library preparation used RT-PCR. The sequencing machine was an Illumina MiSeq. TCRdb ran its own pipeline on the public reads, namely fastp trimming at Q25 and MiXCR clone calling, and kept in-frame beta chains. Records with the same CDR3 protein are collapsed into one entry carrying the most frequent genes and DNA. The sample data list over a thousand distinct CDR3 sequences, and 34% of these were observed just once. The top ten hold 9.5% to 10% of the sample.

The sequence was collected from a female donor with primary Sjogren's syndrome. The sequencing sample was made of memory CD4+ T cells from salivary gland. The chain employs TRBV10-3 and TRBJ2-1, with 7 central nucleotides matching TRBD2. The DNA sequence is TGTGCCGCGAGGGACTACTACAATGAGCAGTTCTTC. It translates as CAARDYYNEQFF.